These 20 T cell receptor beta chains came from one sample sequenced in a study of response to subunit inactivated influenza vaccine. Using its own MiXCR run on the RT-PCR reads, TCRdb lists one record per CDR3 protein. Of about 700,000 distinct CDR3 sequences listed, approximately 14% are singletons. The sample was PBMCs from blood, taken roughly 13 days after vaccination. Receptor source: a man aged 50 or older who received an inactivated influenza vaccine.

This clonotype has only a few counts. This chain joins TRBV7-2 and TRBJ2-5; no clear D gene. V was shortened by 5 bases and J by 4 bases, with 8 bases between the two germline ends. Germline assignment: CDR1 SGHTA and CDR2 FQGNSA. There are 12 residues in the CDR3. CDR3 DNA: TGTGCCAGCAGCGACACAAGAGAGACCCAGTACTTC. Translated: CASSDTRETQYF. Based on the CDR3 plus reference TRBV7-2 and TRBJ2-5, the full variable domain is GAGVSQSPSNKVTEKGKDVELRCDPISGHTALYWYRQSLGQGLEFLIYFQGNSAPDKSGLPSDRFSAERTGGSVSTLTIQRTQQEDSAVYLCASSDTRETQYFGPGTRLLVL.

The chain employs TRBV2 and TRBJ2-3; D not resolved. Trimming cost V 7 bases and J 2 bases, with 16 bases left between them. Germline lookup yields CDR1 SNHLY and CDR2 FYNNEI. The CDR3 is made up of 15 amino acids. The CDR3 loop is CASTSFQALTDTQYF. The CDR3 DNA reads as TGTGCCAGCACCTCGTTCCAGGCGCTCACAGATACGCAGTATTTT.

The rearrangement joins TRBV27 to TRBJ2-7; 7 bases are shared with TRBD1. Germline values: CDR1 MNHEY, CDR2 SMNVEV (reference sequence). CDR3 length equals 15 residues. With 4 bases clipped from V and 2 bases from J, the junction kept 8 bases outside the gene matches. CDR3 nucleotide sequence: TGTGCCAGCAGTTCGGTCTCGACAGGGACCTACGAGCAGTACTTC. The encoded protein is CASSSVSTGTYEQYF.

The chain uses TRBV2 and TRBJ2-1, with 9 bases that match TRBD2. Germline V gene sequence: CDR1 SNHLY, CDR2 FYNNEI. The V segment lost 7 bases and the J segment 6 bases; nucleotides outside the gene matches: 10. The CDR3 is 15 residues long. The CDR3 region is CASTGVSGRPNEQFF. The CDR3 region has the DNA TGTGCCAGCACGGGTGTCAGCGGGAGGCCCAATGAGCAGTTCTTC.

This clonotype was observed at least ten times. This chain joins TRBV6-6 and TRBJ2-3; D remains unclear. This CDR3 contains 14 residues. Germline assignment: CDR1 MNHNY and CDR2 SVGAGI (reference sequence). The V end lost 6 bases, the J end lost 4 bases, and 14 bases lay between the germline ends. The CDR3: CASRGGGRADTQYF. The CDR3, as DNA: TGTGCCAGCAGGGGCGGCGGCCGCGCAGATACGCAGTATTTT.

The chain links TRBV20-1 to TRBJ1-1; D unresolved. The CDR3 is 13 residues long. The germline CDR1 and CDR2 sequences are DFQATT and SNEGSKA (reference sequence). Trimming stripped 3 bases from V and 1 base from J, with 9 bases between. CDR3 sequence reads: CSASATANTEAFF. CDR3 bases: TGCAGTGCTAGTGCTACGGCGAACACTGAAGCTTTCTTT.

This chain uses TRBV6-1 with TRBJ1-5, with no clear D. V was cut by 6 bases and J by 8 bases, with 14 bases left in between. This CDR3 is built from 13 residues. CDR1 and CDR2 from the germline V gene are MNHNS and SASEGT. CDR3 in DNA: TGTGCCAGCAGACATACCCCCAGAGAGCCCCAGCATTTT. Translation: CASRHTPREPQHF.

This clonotype occurred a few times. The V call is TRBV14, the J call TRBJ1-2; D unresolved. The length of the CDR3 is 12 residues. Germline CDR1 is SGHDN and CDR2 is FVKESK. Trimming removed 3 bases from V and 2 bases from J, with 4 bases in between. The chain's CDR3 is CASSHENYGYTF. The CDR3, as DNA: TGTGCCAGCAGCCATGAAAACTATGGCTACACCTTC.

A few counts support this clonotype. The rearrangement links TRBV20-1 to TRBJ2-1, with 12 bases lining up with TRBD2. Germline CDR1 DFQATT, CDR2 SNEGSKA (reference sequence). The CDR3 totals 15 residues. The V gene end was trimmed by 6 bases and the J gene end by 1 base; junction bases not matched to a gene: 4. The CDR3 DNA reads TGCAGTGCCAGACTAGCGGGAGTATCCTACAATGAGCAGTTCTTC. Translation: CSARLAGVSYNEQFF.

The chain employs TRBV5-1 and TRBJ2-1; no clear D gene. Germline-derived CDR1 and CDR2 are SGHRS and YFSETQ. V lost 0 bases and J 3 bases, leaving 7 bases between the germline ends. The CDR3 consists of 14 residues. The CDR3 DNA is TGCGCCAGCAGCTTGGAACAGTACTACAATGAGCAGTTCTTC. It specifies CASSLEQYYNEQFF. Filled out from reference TRBV5-1 and TRBJ2-1, the complete variable domain reads KAGVTQTPRYLIKTRGQQVTLSCSPISGHRSVSWYQQTPGQGLQFLFEYFSETQRNKGNFPGRFSGRQFSNSRSEMNVSTLELGDSALYLCASSLEQYYNEQFFGPGTRLTVL.

This clonotype was counted between two and nine times. The rearrangement uses TRBV11-1 and TRBJ2-5, with 9 positions matching TRBD2. Germline CDR1 and CDR2: SGHAT and FQDESV (reference sequence). This CDR3 has 17 amino acids. V gave up 5 bases and J gave up 10 bases; unmatched junction bases: 20. The CDR3 DNA sequence: TGTGCCAGCAGCCAACCACGATCTAGCGGGACCGCTTGGAGCCAGTACTTC. It translates to CASSQPRSSGTAWSQYF.

This clonotype was seen only a few times. The chain is built from TRBV28 and TRBJ2-1, with D tentatively TRBD2 (7 bases). V gave up 3 bases and J gave up 6 bases, with 15 bases separating them. CDR3 length equals 15 residues. Germline CDR1 reads MDHEN; CDR2 reads SYDVKM. The CDR3 region is CASSFMRGGANEQFF. Written as DNA, the CDR3 is TGTGCCAGCAGTTTTATGAGGGGGGGTGCCAATGAGCAGTTCTTC.

In this sample, this clonotype turned up once. This sequence may be a read error, since a much larger clone differs from it by one base. The chain couples TRBV29-1 to TRBJ2-3; D may be TRBD2 (6 bases). Germline CDR1 reads SQVTM; CDR2 reads ANQGSEA. The CDR3 runs 14 residues. The CDR3 loop is CSVGSGLSTDTQCF. CDR3 bases: TGCAGCGTTGGTAGCGGCCTTAGCACAGATACGCAGTGTTTT.

In this sample, this clonotype turned up once. This sequence joins TRBV6-2 or TRBV6-3 and TRBJ2-2; possible D gene TRBD1, 6 bases. CDR3 length: 13 residues. V was clipped by 5 bases and J by 7 bases, with 11 bases between them. CDR1 is MNHEY and CDR2 is SVGEGT in the germline V gene. CDR3 amino acids: CASSENRVGELFF. The CDR3 DNA is TGTGCCAGCAGTGAGAACAGGGTCGGGGAGCTGTTTTTT.

On this clonotype: Given a much more abundant clone one base away, this may be a read error. This chain joins TRBV20-1 and TRBJ2-2; TRBD1 matches at 10 bases. The CDR3 extends over 17 amino acids. Germline CDR1 is DFQATT and CDR2 is SNEGSKA (reference sequence). Here the CDR3 DNA reads TGCAGTGCTAGAGATCTGGGGACAGGGGCGAACACCGTGGAGCTGTTTTTT. Protein sequence: CSARDLGTGANTVELFF.

This clonotype has only a few counts. The rearrangement joins TRBV29-1 to TRBJ1-3; D remains unclear. Per germline, CDR1 SQVTM and CDR2 ANQGSEA. The V and J ends lost 0 bases and 4 bases respectively, with 7 bases between them. The CDR3 contains 13 residues. The chain's CDR3 is CSVEDSGGNTIYF. For the CDR3, the DNA is TGCAGCGTTGAAGATTCTGGGGGAAACACCATATATTTT.

This clonotype was counted only a few times. The chain has TRBV7-2 and TRBJ2-1, with D possibly being TRBD2 (5 bases). This CDR3 region has 13 residues. CDR1 and CDR2 from the germline V gene are SGHTA and FQGNSA. Between the trimmed V and J ends, which lost 1 base and 8 bases, there was a span of 9 bases. The CDR3 DNA is TGTGCCAGCAGCTTAGTTATCGGGGATGAGCAGTTCTTC. This encodes CASSLVIGDEQFF.

The chain has TRBV24-1 and TRBJ2-3; 10 bases are a match to TRBD1. Germline loops: CDR1 KGHDR, CDR2 SFDVKD. The CDR3 length is 16 residues. V trimming: 5 bases; J trimming: 4 bases; junction bases outside the gene matches: 8. The CDR3 sequence: CATSATGTGDADTQYF. CDR3 nucleotide sequence: TGTGCCACCAGTGCTACCGGGACAGGGGATGCAGATACGCAGTATTTT.

The table lists this clonotype with a few counts. J is TRBJ2-1 and V is TRBV6-1; 9 nucleotides agree with TRBD2. The CDR3 contains 15 residues. V shed 4 bases, J shed 2 bases, and the junction held 3 bases outside the gene matches. In germline, CDR1 is MNHNS, CDR2 SASEGT. This CDR3 is CASSAAGGPYNEQFF. In DNA, the CDR3 is TGTGCCAGCAGTGCAGCGGGAGGCCCCTACAATGAGCAGTTCTTC.

The gene calls are TRBV18 and TRBJ2-7, with 9 bases that match TRBD2. CDR3 length: 13 amino acids. Germline assignment: CDR1 KGHSH and CDR2 LQKENI. Germline trimming cut 2 bases from V and 7 bases from J; bases unmatched to any gene: 3. CDR3 nucleotide sequence: TGTGCCAGCTCACCAAAAGCGGGAGGTGAGCAGTACTTC. This gives the protein CASSPKAGGEQYF.